The 8 T cell receptor beta chains reported below all come from one sample, sequenced in a study of cytomegalovirus exposure and HLA in healthy donors. Primers included in the PCR were 60 Vbeta and 13 Jbeta primers. The assay was immunoSEQ multiplex PCR, and TCRdb's table has in-frame clones only and misses some. The sample carries around 120,000 clones, about three quarters recorded once. The material sequenced was PBMCs. The receptors were sampled from a middle-aged woman in good health and CMV-seropositive.

CDR3 protein: CASSLEGQQNTEAFF. CDR3 coding DNA: TGCGCCAGCAGCTTGGAGGGACAGCAGAACACTGAAGCTTTCTTT. The chain has TRBV5-1 and TRBJ1-1, with 7 bases that match TRBD1. Germline V gene sequence: CDR1 SGHRS, CDR2 YFSETQ. This CDR3 contains 15 residues. The V segment lost 0 bases and the J segment 1 base; nucleotides outside the gene matches: 3.

The J gene is TRBJ2-7, the V gene TRBV5-1, with 7 bases that match TRBD1. The CDR3 has 14 residues. With V trimmed by 3 bases and J by 3 bases, 6 bases remained unmatched. The germline V gene encodes CDR1 SGHRS and CDR2 YFSETQ. CDR3 region: CASSSPGQSYEQYF. The DNA of the CDR3 is TGCGCCAGCAGCTCTCCGGGACAGAGCTACGAGCAGTACTTC. Together with reference TRBV5-1 and TRBJ2-7, the CDR3 gives the full variable domain: KAGVTQTPRYLIKTRGQQVTLSCSPISGHRSVSWYQQTPGQGLQFLFEYFSETQRNKGNFPGRFSGRQFSNSRSEMNVSTLELGDSALYLCASSSPGQSYEQYFGPGTRLTVT.

This clone was detected once. The gene calls are TRBV27 and TRBJ1-2; 8 bases are shared with TRBD1. V was pared by 3 bases and J by 4 bases, with 1 base of the junction left unmatched. This CDR3 region has 13 residues. CDR1 and CDR2 (germline): MNHEY, SMNVEV (reference sequence). The CDR3 DNA sequence: TGTGCCAGCAGTTTTACAGGGGGCTATGGCTACACCTTC. Its translation: CASSFTGGYGYTF.

This clone was observed a handful of times. V and J are TRBV7-3 and TRBJ1-6; TRBD1 agrees at 9 bases. Per germline, CDR1 SGHTA and CDR2 FQGTGA. The CDR3 covers 19 residues. The V gene end was trimmed by 1 base and the J gene end by 9 bases; junction bases not matched to a gene: 16. Written as DNA, the CDR3 is TGTGCCAGCAGCTTAAGACGGCGTCTGGGACAGGGCTGGAGTTCACCCCTCCACTTT. This gives the protein CASSLRRRLGQGWSSPLHF.

The sample holds a few counts of this clone. The V and J genes are TRBV19 and TRBJ2-3, with TRBD2 as a possible D gene (5 bases). Trimming pared 5 bases from V and 3 bases from J, leaving 21 bases between. CDR1 and CDR2 (germline): LNHDA, SQIVND (reference sequence). The CDR3 consists of 17 residues. The CDR3: CASSPNPFGVGTDTQYF. The CDR3 DNA reads as TGTGCCAGTAGTCCTAACCCTTTCGGGGTCGGGACAGATACGCAGTATTTT. The full variable domain, completed using reference TRBV19 and TRBJ2-3, is DGGITQSPKYLFRKEGQNVTLSCEQNLNHDAMYWYRQDPGQGLRLIYYSQIVNDFQKGDIAEGYSVSREKKESFPLTVTSAQKNPTAFYLCASSPNPFGVGTDTQYFGPGTRLTVL.

This rearrangement joins TRBV5-4 to TRBJ2-3, with a weak D call TRBD2 (7 bases). CDR1 is SGHNT and CDR2 is YYREEE in the germline V gene (reference sequence). CDR3 length: 18 amino acids. With 0 bases removed from V and 0 bases from J, the gap between germline ends came to 17 bases. The CDR3 sequence is CASSLGTRGPTSTDTQYF. CDR3 nucleotides: TGTGCCAGCAGCTTGGGAACGCGGGGGCCTACTAGCACAGATACGCAGTATTTT.

V gene TRBV19 combines with J gene TRBJ2-5, with 11 bases identical to TRBD2. CDR1 and CDR2 from the germline V gene are LNHDA and SQIVND (reference sequence). The CDR3 runs to 17 residues. V lost 5 bases to trimming and J lost 5 bases; unmatched junction nucleotides: 13. In nucleotides, the CDR3 is TGTGCCAGTAGTTCCCGGCGGCTAGCGGGGGGATTCGAGACCCAGTACTTC. Translation gives CASSSRRLAGGFETQYF.

The chain employs TRBV4-1 and TRBJ1-5; 9 positions match TRBD1. This CDR3 spans 17 amino acids. Trimming cost V 4 bases and J 7 bases; bases outside gene matches: 14. Germline lookup yields CDR1 MGHRA and CDR2 YSYEKL. The CDR3 reads CASSPQQADRGLQPQHF. CDR3 bases: TGCGCCAGCAGCCCCCAACAAGCCGACAGGGGGTTACAGCCCCAGCATTTT.